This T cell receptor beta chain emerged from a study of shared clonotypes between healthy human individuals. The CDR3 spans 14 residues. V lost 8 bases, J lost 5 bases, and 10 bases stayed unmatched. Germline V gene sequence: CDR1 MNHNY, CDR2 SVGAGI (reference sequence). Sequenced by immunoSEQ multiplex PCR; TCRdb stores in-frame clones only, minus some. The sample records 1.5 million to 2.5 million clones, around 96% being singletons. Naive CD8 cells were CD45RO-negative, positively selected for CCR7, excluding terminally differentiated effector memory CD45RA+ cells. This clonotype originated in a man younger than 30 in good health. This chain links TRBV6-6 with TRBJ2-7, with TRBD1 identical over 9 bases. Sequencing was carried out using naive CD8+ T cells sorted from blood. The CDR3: CASGDRVTSHEQYF. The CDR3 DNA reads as TGTGCCAGCGGGGACAGGGTAACAAGCCACGAGCAGTACTTC.